This TCR beta chain originates from a study of blood T cell repertoires in COVID-19. Study-wide context: Acute and convalescent COVID-19 specimens originated in the United States, Italy and Spain. T cells, B-cell-depleted T cells, or PBMCs supplied cDNA or gDNA.

V was cut by 6 bases and J by 1 base, with 9 bases left in between. Germline CDR1 and CDR2: MNHEY and SMNVEV (reference sequence). The CDR3 is 13 residues long. Study processing details: Estimation of nucleated cell counts relied on the amplification of reference gene primers. This table comes from immunoSEQ multiplex PCR, and its TCRdb copy is limited to in-frame clones, with some not included. Clonal size and the V and J genes are those of that table, whereas D and trimming came from the DNA. The sample yields fewer than 200,000 clones, approximately 85% seen once. Sequencing was done on a sample of peripheral blood. The receptor comes from a man between 40 and 49 years old who had recovered from COVID-19. The chain is built from TRBV27 and TRBJ1-1; D possibly corresponds to TRBD1 (6 bases). The CDR3 region has the DNA TGTGCCAGCAGGGGACACCAGAACACTGAAGCTTTCTTT. Its translation: CASRGHQNTEAFF.